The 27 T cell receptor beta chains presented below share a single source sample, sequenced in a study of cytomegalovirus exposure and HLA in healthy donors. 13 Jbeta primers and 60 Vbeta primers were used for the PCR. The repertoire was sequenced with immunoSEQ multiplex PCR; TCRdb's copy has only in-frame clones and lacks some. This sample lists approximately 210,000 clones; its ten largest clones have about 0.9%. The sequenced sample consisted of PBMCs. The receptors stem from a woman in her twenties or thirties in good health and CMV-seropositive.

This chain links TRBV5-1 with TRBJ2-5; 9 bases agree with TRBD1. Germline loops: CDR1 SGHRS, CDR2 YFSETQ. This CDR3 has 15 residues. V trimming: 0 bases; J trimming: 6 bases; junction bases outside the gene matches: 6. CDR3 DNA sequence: TGCGCCAGCAGCTTGGGGGACAGGGTTTTAAAGACCCAGTACTTC. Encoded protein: CASSLGDRVLKTQYF.

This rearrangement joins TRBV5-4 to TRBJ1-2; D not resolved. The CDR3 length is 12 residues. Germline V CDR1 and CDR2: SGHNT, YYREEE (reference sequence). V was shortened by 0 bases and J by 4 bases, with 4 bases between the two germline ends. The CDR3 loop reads CASSLDSYGYTF. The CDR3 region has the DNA TGTGCCAGCAGCTTGGACAGCTATGGCTACACCTTC.

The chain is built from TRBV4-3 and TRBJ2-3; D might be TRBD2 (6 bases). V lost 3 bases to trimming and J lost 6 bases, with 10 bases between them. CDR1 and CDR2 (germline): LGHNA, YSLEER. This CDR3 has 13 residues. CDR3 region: CASSHRRVDTQYF. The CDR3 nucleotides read TGCGCCAGCAGCCACCGGAGGGTGGATACGCAGTATTTT.

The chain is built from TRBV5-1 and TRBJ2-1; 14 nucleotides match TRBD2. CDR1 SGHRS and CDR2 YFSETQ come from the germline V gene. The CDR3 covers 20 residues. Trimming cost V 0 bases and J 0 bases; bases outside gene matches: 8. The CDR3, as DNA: TGCGCCAGCAGCTTGGCCGGGACTAGCGGGGGCCCAAGCTCCTACAATGAGCAGTTCTTC. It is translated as CASSLAGTSGGPSSYNEQFF.

CDR3 DNA sequence: TGTGCCAGCAGCTTACAGGGTGAAAAACTGTTTTTT. Residues: CASSLQGEKLFF. The chain is built from TRBV7-2 and TRBJ1-4; D perhaps matches TRBD1 (5 bases). V dropped 2 bases and J dropped 7 bases, with 5 bases sitting between them. The CDR3 is 12 residues long. In germline, CDR1 is SGHTA, CDR2 FQGNSA.

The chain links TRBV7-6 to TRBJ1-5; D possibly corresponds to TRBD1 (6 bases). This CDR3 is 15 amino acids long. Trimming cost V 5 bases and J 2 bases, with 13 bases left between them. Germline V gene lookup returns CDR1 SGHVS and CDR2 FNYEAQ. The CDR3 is CASSLGQSGNQPQHF. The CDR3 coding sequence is TGTGCCAGCAGCCTTGGACAGTCGGGCAATCAGCCCCAGCATTTT.

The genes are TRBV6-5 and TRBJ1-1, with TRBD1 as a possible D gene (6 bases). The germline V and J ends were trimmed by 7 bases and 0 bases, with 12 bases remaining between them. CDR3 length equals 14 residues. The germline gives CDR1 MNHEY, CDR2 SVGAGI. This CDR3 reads CASKGTGMNTEAFF. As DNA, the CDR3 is TGTGCCAGCAAAGGCACAGGGATGAACACTGAAGCTTTCTTT.

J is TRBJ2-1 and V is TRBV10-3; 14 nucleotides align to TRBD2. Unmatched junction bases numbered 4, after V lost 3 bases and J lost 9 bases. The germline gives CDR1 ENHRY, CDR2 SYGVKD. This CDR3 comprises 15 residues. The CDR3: CAISEGLAGGSEQFF. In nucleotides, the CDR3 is TGTGCCATCAGTGAAGGACTAGCGGGAGGTAGTGAGCAGTTCTTC.

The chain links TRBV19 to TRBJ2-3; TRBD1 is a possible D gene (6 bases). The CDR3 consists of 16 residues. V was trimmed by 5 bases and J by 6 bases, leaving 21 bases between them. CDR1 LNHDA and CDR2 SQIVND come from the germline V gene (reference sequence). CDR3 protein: CASSEDRGDKKDTQYF. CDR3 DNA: TGTGCCAGTAGTGAAGACAGAGGGGACAAAAAGGATACGCAGTATTTT.

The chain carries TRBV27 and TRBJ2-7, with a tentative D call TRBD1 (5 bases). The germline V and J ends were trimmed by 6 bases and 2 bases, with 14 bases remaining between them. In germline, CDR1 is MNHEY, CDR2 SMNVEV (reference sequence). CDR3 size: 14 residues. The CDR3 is CASRRTQSAYEQYF. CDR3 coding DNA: TGTGCCAGCAGGAGGACACAATCCGCCTACGAGCAGTACTTC.

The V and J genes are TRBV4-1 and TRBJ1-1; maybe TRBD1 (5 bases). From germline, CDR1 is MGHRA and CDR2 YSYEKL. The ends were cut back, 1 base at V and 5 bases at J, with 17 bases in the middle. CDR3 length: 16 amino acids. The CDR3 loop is CASSQVGFPGRTEAFF. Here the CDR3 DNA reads TGCGCCAGCAGCCAAGTGGGCTTCCCAGGGAGGACTGAAGCTTTCTTT.

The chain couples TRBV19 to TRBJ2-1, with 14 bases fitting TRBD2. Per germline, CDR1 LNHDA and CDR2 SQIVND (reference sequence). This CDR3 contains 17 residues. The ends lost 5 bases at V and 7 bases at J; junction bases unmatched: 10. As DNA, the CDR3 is TGTGCCAGTAGTTCCTGGGGGACTAGCGGGAGAGTAAATGAGCAGTTCTTC. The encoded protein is CASSSWGTSGRVNEQFF.

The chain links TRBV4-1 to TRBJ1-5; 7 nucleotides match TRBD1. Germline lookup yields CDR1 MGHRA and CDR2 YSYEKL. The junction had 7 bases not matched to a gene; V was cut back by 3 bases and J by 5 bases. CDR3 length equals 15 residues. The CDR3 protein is CASSQDGTEDQPQHF. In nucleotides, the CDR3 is TGCGCCAGCAGCCAGGATGGGACAGAAGATCAGCCCCAGCATTTT.

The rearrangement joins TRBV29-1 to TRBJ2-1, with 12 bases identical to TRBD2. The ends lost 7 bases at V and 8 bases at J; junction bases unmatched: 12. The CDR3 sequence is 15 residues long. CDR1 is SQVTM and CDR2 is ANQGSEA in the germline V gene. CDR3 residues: CSAGGASGRVDEQFF. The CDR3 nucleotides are TGCAGCGCAGGCGGGGCTAGCGGGAGGGTCGATGAGCAGTTCTTC.

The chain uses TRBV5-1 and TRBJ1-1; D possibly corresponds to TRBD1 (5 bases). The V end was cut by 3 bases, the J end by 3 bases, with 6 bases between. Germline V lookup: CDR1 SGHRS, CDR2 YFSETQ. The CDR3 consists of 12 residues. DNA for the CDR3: TGCGCCAGCAGCTCGGGGGACACTGAAGCTTTCTTT. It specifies CASSSGDTEAFF.

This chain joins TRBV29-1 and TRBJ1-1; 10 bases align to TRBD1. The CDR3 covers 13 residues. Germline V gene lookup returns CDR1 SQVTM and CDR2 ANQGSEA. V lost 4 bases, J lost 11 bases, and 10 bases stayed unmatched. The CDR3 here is CSVGGTGVSRAFF. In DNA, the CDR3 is TGCAGCGTTGGTGGGACAGGGGTGTCGCGGGCTTTCTTT.

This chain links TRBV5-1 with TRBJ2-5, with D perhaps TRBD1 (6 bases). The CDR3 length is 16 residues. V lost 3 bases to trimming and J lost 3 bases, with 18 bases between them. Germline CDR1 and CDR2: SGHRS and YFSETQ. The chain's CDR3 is CASSSAGTPVKETQYF. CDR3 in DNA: TGCGCCAGCAGCTCAGCCGGGACACCCGTTAAAGAGACCCAGTACTTC.

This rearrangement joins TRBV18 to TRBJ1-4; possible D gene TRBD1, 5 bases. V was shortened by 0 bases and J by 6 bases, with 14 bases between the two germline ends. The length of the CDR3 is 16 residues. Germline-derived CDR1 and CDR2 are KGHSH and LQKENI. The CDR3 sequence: CASSPPSGGEYEKLFF. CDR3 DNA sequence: TGTGCCAGCTCACCACCTTCGGGAGGGGAATATGAAAAACTGTTTTTT.

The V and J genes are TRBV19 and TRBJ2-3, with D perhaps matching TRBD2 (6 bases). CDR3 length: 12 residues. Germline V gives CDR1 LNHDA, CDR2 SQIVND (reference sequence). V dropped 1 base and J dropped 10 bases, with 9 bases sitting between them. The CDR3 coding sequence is TGTGCCAGTAGTATAGTCGGAGGGCCGCAGTATTTT. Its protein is CASSIVGGPQYF.

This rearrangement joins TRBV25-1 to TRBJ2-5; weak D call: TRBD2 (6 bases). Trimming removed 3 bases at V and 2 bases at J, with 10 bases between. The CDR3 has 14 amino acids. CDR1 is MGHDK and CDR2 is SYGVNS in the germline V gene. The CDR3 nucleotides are TGTGCCAGCAGTGATTTAGCGGCGCAAGAGACCCAGTACTTC. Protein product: CASSDLAAQETQYF.

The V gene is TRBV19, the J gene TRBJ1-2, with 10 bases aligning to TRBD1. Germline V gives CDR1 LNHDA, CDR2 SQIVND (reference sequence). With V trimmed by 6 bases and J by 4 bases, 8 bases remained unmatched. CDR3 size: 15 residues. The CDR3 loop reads CASSFGQGGFYGYTF. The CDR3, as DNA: TGTGCCAGTAGCTTCGGACAGGGGGGATTCTATGGCTACACCTTC.

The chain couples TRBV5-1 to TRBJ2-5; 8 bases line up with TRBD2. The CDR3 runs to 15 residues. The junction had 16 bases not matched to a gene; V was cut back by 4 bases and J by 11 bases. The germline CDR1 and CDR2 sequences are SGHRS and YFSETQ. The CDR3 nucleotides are TGCGCCAGCAGCCCTCGGAGAGCGGGAGATGGGGAGCAGTACTTC. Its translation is CASSPRRAGDGEQYF.

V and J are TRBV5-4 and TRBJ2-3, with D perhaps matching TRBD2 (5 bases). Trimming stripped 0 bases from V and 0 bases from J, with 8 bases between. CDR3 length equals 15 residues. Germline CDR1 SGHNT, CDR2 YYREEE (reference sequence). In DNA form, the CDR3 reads TGTGCCAGCAGCTTGGCGGGGATTAGCACAGATACGCAGTATTTT. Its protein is CASSLAGISTDTQYF.

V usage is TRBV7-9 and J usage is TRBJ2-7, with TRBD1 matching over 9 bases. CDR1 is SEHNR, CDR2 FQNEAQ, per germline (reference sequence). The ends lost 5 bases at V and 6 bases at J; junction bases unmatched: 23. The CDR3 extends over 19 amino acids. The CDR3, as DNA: TGTGCCAGCAGCCCACACCTCCTGGGAGAGGGACAGGGTAAAGTCGAGCAGTACTTC. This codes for CASSPHLLGEGQGKVEQYF.

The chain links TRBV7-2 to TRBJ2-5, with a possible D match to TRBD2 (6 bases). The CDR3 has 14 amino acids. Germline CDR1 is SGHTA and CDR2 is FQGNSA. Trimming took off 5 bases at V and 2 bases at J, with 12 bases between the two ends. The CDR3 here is CASSPGLLQETQYF. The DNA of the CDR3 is TGTGCCAGCAGCCCGGGACTTTTACAAGAGACCCAGTACTTC.

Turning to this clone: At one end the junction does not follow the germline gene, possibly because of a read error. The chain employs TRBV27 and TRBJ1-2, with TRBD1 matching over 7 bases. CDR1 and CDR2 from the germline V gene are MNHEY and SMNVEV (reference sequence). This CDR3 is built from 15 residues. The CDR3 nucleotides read TGTGCCAGCAGTTTCGACAGGGACGACTCCTATAGCTACACCTTC. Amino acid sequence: CASSFDRDDSYSYTF.

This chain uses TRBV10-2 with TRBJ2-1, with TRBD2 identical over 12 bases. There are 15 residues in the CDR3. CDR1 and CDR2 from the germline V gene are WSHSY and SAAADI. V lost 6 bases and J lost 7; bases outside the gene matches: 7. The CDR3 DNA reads TGCGCCAGCAGCCGAACTAGCGGGGGGTGGAATGAGCAGTTCTTC. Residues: CASSRTSGGWNEQFF.